This T cell receptor beta chain appears in the sequencing data of a study of blood T cell repertoires in COVID-19. Study-wide background: COVID-19 samples, acute and convalescent, were from the United States, Italy and Spain.

Researchers sorted participants into cohorts using their self-reported clinical history. As processed by the authors: Nucleated cell counts were estimated from reference gene primer amplification. Method: immunoSEQ multiplex PCR; TCRdb's copy keeps in-frame clones and lacks some. From that table come the V and J calls and clone size; the DNA was used to work out D and trimming. Among 130,000 or so clones listed, roughly four fifths were seen once. CDR3 length: 18 amino acids. After removal of 8 bases from V and 0 bases from J, the junction contained 14 bases not matched to a gene. CDR1 is MGHDK, CDR2 SYGVNS, per germline.

The source is a man in his forties or fifties with acute COVID-19. Specimen: PBMCs or T cells enriched from blood (not recorded which). The V gene is TRBV25-1, the J gene TRBJ2-4; 9 bases align to TRBD2. CDR3 sequence: CASVTGTSSLLAKNIQYF. The CDR3, as DNA: TGTGCCAGCGTAACCGGGACTAGCAGCCTACTAGCCAAAAACATTCAGTACTTC. Full variable domain (missing parts from reference TRBV25-1 and TRBJ2-4): EADIYQTPRYLVIGTGKKITLECSQTMGHDKMYWYQQDPGMELHLIHYSYGVNSTEKGDLSSESTVSRIRTEHFPLTLESARPSHTSQYLCASVTGTSSLLAKNIQYFGAGTRLSVL.